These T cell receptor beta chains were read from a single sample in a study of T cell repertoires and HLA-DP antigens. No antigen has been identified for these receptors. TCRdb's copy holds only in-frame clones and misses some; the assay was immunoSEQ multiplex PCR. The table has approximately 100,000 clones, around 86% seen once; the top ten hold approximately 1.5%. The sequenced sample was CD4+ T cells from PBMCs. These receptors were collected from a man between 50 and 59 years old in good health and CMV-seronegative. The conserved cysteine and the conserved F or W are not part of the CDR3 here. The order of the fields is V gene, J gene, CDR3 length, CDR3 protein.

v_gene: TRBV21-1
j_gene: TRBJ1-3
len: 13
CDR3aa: ASRARGVSGNTIY

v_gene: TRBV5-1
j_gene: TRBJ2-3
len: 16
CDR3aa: ASSLASSGAKRTDTQY

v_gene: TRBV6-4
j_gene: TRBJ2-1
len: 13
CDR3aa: ASSELAGVANEQF

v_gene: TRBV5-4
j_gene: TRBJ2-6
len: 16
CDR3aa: ASSLGLAGRTGANVLT

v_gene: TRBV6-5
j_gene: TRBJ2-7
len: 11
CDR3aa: AAQGPAEAKQY

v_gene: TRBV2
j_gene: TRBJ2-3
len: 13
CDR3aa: ASSEDRGGSDTQY

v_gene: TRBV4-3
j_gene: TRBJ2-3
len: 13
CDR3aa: ASSQGGQRTDTQY

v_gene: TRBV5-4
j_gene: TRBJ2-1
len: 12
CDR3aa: ASSRWGRGNEQF

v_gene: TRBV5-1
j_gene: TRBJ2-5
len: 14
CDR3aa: ASSLVQGGGEETQY

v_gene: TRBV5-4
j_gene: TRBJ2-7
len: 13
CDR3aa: ASSFLSGSAYEQY

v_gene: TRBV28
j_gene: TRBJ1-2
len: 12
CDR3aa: ASSLGWSNYGYT

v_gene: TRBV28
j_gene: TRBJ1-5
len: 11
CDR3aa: ASSFLGGQPQH

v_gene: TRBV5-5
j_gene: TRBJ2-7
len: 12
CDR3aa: ASSLVPGTYEQY

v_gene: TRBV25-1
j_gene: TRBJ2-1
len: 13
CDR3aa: ASSDGRVRLNEQF

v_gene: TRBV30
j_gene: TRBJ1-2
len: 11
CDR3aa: AWKDRGERGYT

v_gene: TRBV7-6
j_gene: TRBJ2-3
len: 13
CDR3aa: ASSSWGGRTDTQY

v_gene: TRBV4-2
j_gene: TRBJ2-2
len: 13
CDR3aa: ASSQESQNTGELF

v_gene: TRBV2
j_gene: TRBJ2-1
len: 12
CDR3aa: ASSVRRLINEQF

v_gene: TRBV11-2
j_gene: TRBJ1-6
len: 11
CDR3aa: ASSNSWDSPLH

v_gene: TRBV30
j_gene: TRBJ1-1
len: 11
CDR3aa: AWSGAGDTEAF

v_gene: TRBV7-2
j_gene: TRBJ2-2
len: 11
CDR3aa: ASSATGVGELF

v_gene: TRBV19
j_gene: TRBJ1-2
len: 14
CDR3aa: ASSMSGSPTYYGYT

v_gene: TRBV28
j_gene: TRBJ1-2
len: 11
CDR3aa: ASSLLAGLGYT

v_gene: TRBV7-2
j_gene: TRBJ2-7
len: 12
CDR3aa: ASSFSTGSREQY